One and the same sample provided the 7 T cell receptor beta chains below, sequenced in a study of blood T cells in healthy people across ages. It was with a sample-barcoded 5' primer and a J-beta primer mix that a second PCR of roughly 7 to 11 cycles was run. In TCRdb, the 5' RACE reads were re-called with MiXCR into one record per CDR3 protein. The table lists some 900,000 distinct CDR3 sequences, under 30% of them singletons. Sequenced sample: blood. The receptors derive from an elderly woman in good health.

This clonotype was recorded many times. This chain uses TRBV7-2 with TRBJ2-5; D not resolved. V was shortened by 2 bases and J by 4 bases, with 11 bases between the two germline ends. Germline CDR1 SGHTA, CDR2 FQGNSA. This CDR3 has 14 residues. The CDR3 here is CASSLRIGRETQYF. CDR3 bases: TGTGCCAGCAGCTTACGAATAGGCAGAGAGACCCAGTACTTC.

This chain uses TRBV20-1 with TRBJ2-2; TRBD2 agrees at 8 bases. Trimming took 4 bases from V and 2 from J; bases not matched to a gene: 6. There are 15 residues in the CDR3. CDR1 is DFQATT and CDR2 is SNEGSKA in the germline V gene (reference sequence). CDR3 nucleotide sequence: TGCAGTGCTAATCGAGCGGGGGTCAACACCGGGGAGCTGTTTTTT. Translation: CSANRAGVNTGELFF.

CDR3 DNA sequence: TGTGCCAGTAGTATAACAGGGGTCTCCACCTACGAGCAGTACTTC. Amino acid sequence: CASSITGVSTYEQYF. The chain is built from TRBV19 and TRBJ2-4, with 7 bases lining up with TRBD1. The J call may be wrong; the DNA end is better matched by TRBJ2-7. The germline gives CDR1 LNHDA, CDR2 SQIVND (reference sequence). The CDR3 loop spans 15 amino acids.

J is TRBJ2-1 and V is TRBV6-6; TRBD2 might be the D (6 bases). V gave up 5 bases and J gave up 4 bases, with 12 bases separating them. The CDR3 totals 14 residues. CDR1 and CDR2 from the germline V gene are MNHNY and SVGAGI (reference sequence). The CDR3 spells CASSPDGGYNEQFF. CDR3 nucleotide sequence: TGTGCCAGCAGTCCTGATGGGGGGTACAATGAGCAGTTCTTC.

This clonotype was seen many times. The rearrangement uses TRBV4-2 and TRBJ2-5; 12 bases are a match to TRBD2. CDR1 is LGHNA and CDR2 is YNFKEQ in the germline V gene. The trim removed 1 base at V and 2 bases at J, leaving 2 bases unmatched. This CDR3 is 16 amino acids long. CDR3 in amino acids: CASSQGTSGVQETQYF. CDR3 nucleotide sequence: TGTGCCAGCAGCCAAGGGACTAGCGGGGTTCAAGAGACCCAGTACTTC.

This clonotype was detected many times. The V call is TRBV3-1, the J call TRBJ2-7; D possibly corresponds to TRBD2 (7 bases). The J call is uncertain, as TRBJ2-5 better fits the DNA end. CDR1 is LGHDT, CDR2 YNNKEL, per germline (reference sequence). The CDR3 covers 12 residues. Written as DNA, the CDR3 is TGTGCCAGCGGGGGGGCCGTGGAGACCCAGTACTTC. Encoded protein: CASGGAVETQYF.

This clonotype was picked up many times. The chain links TRBV12-3 or TRBV12-4 to TRBJ1-1; D gene uncertain. V shed 3 bases and J shed 0 bases, with 8 bases lying between them. There are 14 residues in the CDR3. DNA for the CDR3: TGTGCCAGCAGTTTTCCGGGTATGAACACTGAAGCTTTCTTT. Translating gives CASSFPGMNTEAFF.